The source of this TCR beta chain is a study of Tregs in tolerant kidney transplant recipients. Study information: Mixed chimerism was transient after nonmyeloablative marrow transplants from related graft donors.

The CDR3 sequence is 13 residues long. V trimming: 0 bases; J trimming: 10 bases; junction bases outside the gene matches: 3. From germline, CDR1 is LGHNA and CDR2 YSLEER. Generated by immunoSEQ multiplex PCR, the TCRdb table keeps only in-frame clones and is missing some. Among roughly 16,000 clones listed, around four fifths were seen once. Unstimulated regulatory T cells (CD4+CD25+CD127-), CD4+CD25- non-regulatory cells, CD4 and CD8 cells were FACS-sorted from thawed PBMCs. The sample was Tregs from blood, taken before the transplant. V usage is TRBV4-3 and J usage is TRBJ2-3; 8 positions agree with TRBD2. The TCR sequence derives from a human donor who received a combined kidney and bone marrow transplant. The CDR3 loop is CASSQDRSGAQYF. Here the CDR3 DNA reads TGCGCCAGCAGCCAAGATCGTAGCGGGGCGCAGTATTTT.